This T cell receptor (beta chain) was recorded in a study of regulatory T cells in long-lasting Graves disease (dated by TCRdb to the early 2020s). In the study overall: Newly diagnosed Graves' disease patients had taken antithyroid drugs for less than 3 months. Persistent Graves' disease patients were compared with newly diagnosed Graves' disease patients by peripheral blood TCR sequencing and RNA sequencing. The study took place in China and was registered as a clinical trial. A total of 33 samples were covered by TCR sequencing, comprising approximately 13 persistent and around 20 newly diagnosed Graves' disease patients.

Library preparation was by multiplex PCR. Sequencing took place on an Illumina HiSeq 4000. CDR3 regions were amplified by Arm-PCR with iRepertoire HTBI primers to construct TCR beta libraries. PCR products were gel purified before sequencing. Concerning the study's data processing: A total of fewer than 70 TRBV and approximately 13 TRBJ segments were identified across samples and were used for gene usage analysis of CDR3 amino acid clonotypes. COPE and FqMerger were used to merge the filtered high-quality paired reads into contigs. Contigs were aligned with BLAST to IMGT TRBV, TRBD and TRBJ reference genes, and CDR3 was defined per IMGT. Any clonotype with a frequency above 0.1% was classified as a highly expanded clone. Repertoire diversity was measured by Shannon entropy, and V-J evenness by the Gini coefficient. Public clonotypes were defined as clonotypes shared by more than one individual. TCRdb reran the public reads through fastp at Q25 and MiXCR, keeping productive beta chains. CDR3 protein sequences are deduplicated, and each keeps its most common genes and DNA. The V and J calls follow TCRdb's processing rather than the paper's. This sample lists about 430,000 distinct CDR3 sequences; about 15% were detected once. The ten most abundant clones make up about 8.2% of the sample.

What the authors observed across the whole study: Persistent patients shared more public clonotypes among themselves (around 2,500) than newly diagnosed patients did (more than 950). The authors acknowledged the small sample size as a limitation that may reduce accuracy. Sequencing and analysis were restricted to the TCR beta chain. Persistent disease showed preferential use of TRBV28, TRBJ1-2 and TRBJ2-5, whereas newly diagnosed disease favored TRBV20-1 and TRBJ2-1. Peripheral blood alone was examined, since thyroid tissue, which constituted the primary lesion, could not be accessed. Persistent Graves' disease patients showed lower TCR Shannon entropy and fewer highly expanded clones than newly diagnosed patients, suggesting clonal expansion.

This clonotype has a count of ten or more. Its antigen is not yet known. No base quality values were provided; no much bigger clone lies one nucleotide off. The meaning of the sample's time point label: newly diagnosed GD, antithyroid drugs for less than 3 months. For both TCR sequencing and RNA sequencing, RNA was extracted from PBMCs using TRIzol. The diagnosis of Graves' disease was made according to American Thyroid Association guidelines. Patients for the study were recruited at an endocrinology department in Xi'an, China. From each patient, around 9 milliliters of peripheral blood was collected into an EDTA anticoagulant tube. PBMCs were isolated by Ficoll Paque Plus density gradient separation without further T cell sorting. An Agilent 2100 Bioanalyzer and agarose gel were used to check RNA quality, and a NanoDrop 2000 was used to measure RNA concentration. Sequences DFQATT (CDR1) and SNEGSKA (CDR2) are obtained from the germline V gene (reference sequence). The CDR3 measures 19 amino acids from cysteine to phenylalanine. The entry retains the CDR3 DNA only, 57 bases that are in frame from base 1. V is pruned by 4 bases and J by 2 bases, leaving 20 bases of the junction without a gene match.

Another study also made use of these data, one on T cells in Graves' hyperthyroidism and ophthalmopathy. The second study, in turn, reports: Stable Graves' hyperthyroidism was defined as the absence of progression to ophthalmopathy over 18 months of follow-up. Hyperthyroidism patients were aged 18 to 65 years and newly diagnosed, with disease duration of less than 2 months. Patients with uncontrolled infections, other autoimmune diseases, pregnancy or lactation were excluded. Clinical symptoms, serum thyroxine and TRAb, thyroid ultrasound, and orbital computed tomography formed the basis for the diagnoses. The TCR CDR3 was subjected to a first round of RT-PCR using the HTBI primer set and the Qiagen OneStep RT-PCR kit. Most expanded thyroid clonotypes (frequency above 0.001) were also found in blood, which suggests that blood repertoires may mirror thyroid immune responses. In cross-validation, a model built on a 13 V-J signature told ophthalmopathy apart from stable hyperthyroidism with under 90% sensitivity and approximately 81% specificity, and in testing the same model reached 80%/75%. In validation, progression to ophthalmopathy was predicted by the model with roughly 69% sensitivity and about 72% specificity, a median of approximately 6.5 months before onset. TCR V-J signatures able to tell the groups apart were searched for in a discovery cohort of more than 90 patients, of whom 43 had Graves' ophthalmopathy and roughly 58 had stable Graves' hyperthyroidism. Prospective prediction of ophthalmopathy was tested in an independent validation cohort consisting of roughly 19 hyperthyroidism patients and 15 or so patients who later progressed to ophthalmopathy. The roughly 99 discovery patients were divided at random into training and test sets in a 7:3 ratio. In addition, the study compared T-cell repertoires in thyroid tissue and in blood from roughly 6 Graves' hyperthyroidism patients. Once sampling was done, hyperthyroidism patients were given methimazole at a starting dose of 30 mg daily, whereas ophthalmopathy patients were given high-dose intravenous methylprednisolone. A second multiplex PCR round built the libraries, followed by size selection and purification. Libraries were sequenced paired-end with 100 bp reads on an Illumina HiSeq2000. SOAPnuke was used to process the raw data, with reads discarded if the reads contained adapters or uncalled bases, had a mean Phred below 15, or lacked an exact constant-primer or identifier match. High-quality paired reads were merged using COPE v1.2.5, and each unique nucleotide sequence was defined as a clonotype. MiTCR v1.1 was used to align the clonotypes against IMGT TRBV, TRBD and TRBJ reference segments. The analysis included only V-J combinations with a frequency above 0.0001, which together covered roughly 99% of the repertoires. The TCS score was defined as the ratio of F50 (clonal expansion) to E x V (chaos), calculated using BLOSUM62-based TCRdist between CDR3 peptides within each V-J. Welch's t-statistics and random forest reduced fewer than 550 V-J features to 13, which were used in a naive Bayes classifier (R e1071). Sample size was not statistically predetermined, and blinding of investigators to group allocation was not performed. The paper describes TCR Vbeta CDR3 sequencing of 135 peripheral blood samples, made up of under 50 ophthalmopathy patients, around 78 hyperthyroidism patients and 17 progressor patients.

The TCR comes from a woman aged 40 to 50 with Graves disease. Donor details come from another sample of the same person, matched by shared clones. The chain couples TRBV20-1 to TRBJ2-4, and 7 junction bases match TRBD2. Sample: peripheral blood mononuclear cells (PBMCs), taken at new diagnosis, from a patient treated with antithyroid drugs. The DNA reads as follows: TGCAGTGCTATAAAGCGGAAGGCGGGAGTACTATTGCCCAAAAACATTCAGTACTTC. Translated, this gives CSAIKRKAGVLLPKNIQYF.